These 20 T cell receptor beta chains came from one sample sequenced in a study of human T cells and chemical hapten exposure. Time point: patch test 3, about 24 weeks after DPC sensitization. Treatment in this sample: therapeutic diphenylcyclopropenone sensitization with weekly scalp DPC. TCRdb re-analysed the RACE reads in MiXCR, keeping a single row per CDR3 protein. Here the sample spans 95,000 to 150,000 distinct CDR3 sequences, 11% being singletons. The sequencing here drew on whole blood, taken in connection with sensitization to the hapten diphenylcyclopropenone (DPC). Receptors were obtained from a woman aged 45-65 years with alopecia areata. Some clones in this sample may be carry-over from other donors' samples.

The sample holds a few counts of this clonotype. V usage is TRBV20-1 and J usage is TRBJ2-7; D unresolved. CDR1 DFQATT and CDR2 SNEGSKA come from the germline V gene (reference sequence). The ends were cut back, 3 bases at V and 2 bases at J, with 11 bases in the middle. The CDR3 extends over 13 amino acids. The CDR3: CSARYPDAYEQYF. The DNA of the CDR3 is TGCAGTGCTAGGTACCCGGACGCCTACGAGCAGTACTTC.

The chain carries TRBV5-1 and TRBJ2-1, with TRBD2 identical over 7 bases. This CDR3 spans 16 amino acids. Per germline, CDR1 SGHRS and CDR2 YFSETQ. J was trimmed by 1 base and V by 4 bases; bases with no gene match: 8. CDR3 amino acids: CASSPVEGGSYNEQFF. As DNA, the CDR3 is TGCGCCAGCAGCCCAGTAGAGGGAGGGTCCTACAATGAGCAGTTCTTC.

The rearrangement joins TRBV28 to TRBJ1-1, with D possibly TRBD1 on 6 matching bases. CDR1 is MDHEN and CDR2 is SYDVKM in the germline V gene. Trimming left V 3 bases short and J 4 bases short, with 15 bases between. The CDR3 length is 15 residues. The CDR3 loop reads CASSLPTGRGTEAFF. CDR3 sequence (DNA): TGTGCCAGCAGTTTGCCCACAGGGAGAGGCACTGAAGCTTTCTTT.

This clonotype has a handful of counts. This chain joins TRBV6-1 and TRBJ2-7; D might be TRBD1 (5 bases). This CDR3 spans 13 amino acids. Germline values: CDR1 MNHNS, CDR2 SASEGT. V gave up 2 bases and J gave up 5 bases, with 10 bases separating them. The CDR3 coding sequence is TGTGCCAGCAGTGAACATAAAGGGGACGAGCAGTACTTC. Its translation is CASSEHKGDEQYF.

This clonotype was seen more than once but under ten times. This chain connects TRBV3-1 to TRBJ2-5; D gene unclear. This CDR3 comprises 15 residues. V lost 1 base, J lost 2 bases, and 11 bases lay in between. CDR1 and CDR2 from the germline V gene are LGHDT and YNNKEL (reference sequence). The CDR3 DNA reads as TGTGCCAGCAGCCAAGTCTTTCGACATCAAGAGACCCAGTACTTC. Its protein product is CASSQVFRHQETQYF.

This clonotype was observed many times. This chain links TRBV7-2 with TRBJ2-3; 8 bases align to TRBD2. Germline assignment: CDR1 SGHTA and CDR2 FQGNSA. This CDR3 has 14 amino acids. The J segment lost 4 bases and the V segment lost 5 bases, leaving 5 bases of the junction unmatched. In DNA, the CDR3 is TGTGCCAGCAGCCCTGGACTAGCAGCAGATACGCAGTATTTT. Translating it yields CASSPGLAADTQYF.

A few counts support this clonotype. This chain joins TRBV5-1 and TRBJ2-1; 8 bases fit TRBD1. The trim removed 2 bases at V and 2 bases at J, leaving 3 bases unmatched. Germline-derived CDR1 and CDR2 are SGHRS and YFSETQ. The CDR3 runs to 15 residues. The CDR3: CASSFDRGPYNEQFF. The CDR3 nucleotides are TGCGCCAGCAGCTTTGACAGGGGTCCCTACAATGAGCAGTTCTTC. The variable domain in full, with the rest retrieved from reference TRBV5-1 and TRBJ2-1, is KAGVTQTPRYLIKTRGQQVTLSCSPISGHRSVSWYQQTPGQGLQFLFEYFSETQRNKGNFPGRFSGRQFSNSRSEMNVSTLELGDSALYLCASSFDRGPYNEQFFGPGTRLTVL.

This clonotype was observed a few times. The rearrangement links TRBV9 to TRBJ1-1; no clear D. V was clipped by 0 bases and J by 6 bases, with 12 bases between them. CDR1 and CDR2 from the germline V gene are SGDLS and YYNGEE. The CDR3 runs to 14 residues. CDR3 loop: CASSVGTPPAEAFF. Here the CDR3 DNA reads TGTGCCAGCAGCGTAGGGACGCCTCCGGCTGAAGCTTTCTTT.

This chain links TRBV12-3 or TRBV12-4 with TRBJ2-3; a possible D gene is TRBD2 (6 bases). The CDR3 has 13 amino acids. V shed 5 bases and J shed 2 bases, with 8 bases lying between them. The DNA of the CDR3 is TGTGCCAGCAGTCGCGGGGCCACAGATACGCAGTATTTT. Translated: CASSRGATDTQYF.

Details on this clonotype: A read error is possible here, since a much larger clone lies one base away. The rearrangement links TRBV7-2 to TRBJ2-7; 7 positions agree with TRBD1. Germline lookup yields CDR1 SGHTA and CDR2 FQGNSA. The CDR3 contains 16 residues. Unmatched junction bases numbered 9, after V lost 4 bases and J lost 0 bases. CDR3 bases: TGTGCCAGCAGCTCCTCGGGACAGCACACCTCCTACGAGCAGTACTTC. Residues: CASSSSGQHTSYEQYF. Full variable domain (rest looked up from reference TRBV7-2 and TRBJ2-7): GAGVSQSPSNKVTEKGKDVELRCDPISGHTALYWYRQSLGQGLEFLIYFQGNSAPDKSGLPSDRFSAERTGGSVSTLTIQRTQQEDSAVYLCASSSSGQHTSYEQYFGPGTRLTVT.

This clonotype has ten or more counts. This rearrangement joins TRBV7-2 to TRBJ2-7; 7 bases agree with TRBD2. With V trimmed by 4 bases and J by 2 bases, 5 bases remained unmatched. The CDR3 is 14 amino acids. The V gene's germline CDR1 is SGHTA and CDR2 FQGNSA. CDR3 sequence reads: CASSSSGTTYEQYF. The CDR3 bases are TGTGCCAGCAGCTCGTCCGGGACTACCTACGAGCAGTACTTC. Filled out from reference TRBV7-2 and TRBJ2-7, the complete variable domain reads GAGVSQSPSNKVTEKGKDVELRCDPISGHTALYWYRQSLGQGLEFLIYFQGNSAPDKSGLPSDRFSAERTGGSVSTLTIQRTQQEDSAVYLCASSSSGTTYEQYFGPGTRLTVT.

This clonotype was recorded at least ten times. The rearrangement joins TRBV20-1 to TRBJ2-4; perhaps TRBD2 as D (6 bases). This CDR3 contains 14 residues. Per germline, CDR1 DFQATT and CDR2 SNEGSKA (reference sequence). The germline V and J ends were trimmed by 6 bases and 2 bases, with 14 bases remaining between them. CDR3 nucleotides: TGCAGTGCGGGTCCTAGCGAGTCCAAAAACATTCAGTACTTC. It specifies CSAGPSESKNIQYF.

Here the CDR3 reads CATSSAGRTGELFF. DNA for the CDR3: TGTGCCACCAGTTCCGCGGGACGGACCGGGGAGCTGTTTTTT. The chain combines TRBV24-1 with TRBJ2-2, with a tentative D call TRBD2 (6 bases). The CDR3 loop spans 14 amino acids. The germline CDR1 and CDR2 sequences are KGHDR and SFDVKD. Trimming removed 6 bases from V and 5 bases from J, with 12 bases in between.

This clonotype was detected only a few times. V and J are TRBV7-2 and TRBJ2-1; D ambiguous. In germline, CDR1 is SGHTA, CDR2 FQGNSA. This CDR3 is built from 15 residues. Trimming removed 4 bases from V and 0 bases from J, with 10 bases in between. The CDR3 loop is CASSSQGRSYNEQFF. CDR3 bases: TGTGCCAGCAGCTCCCAAGGCCGCTCCTACAATGAGCAGTTCTTC.

V is TRBV28 and J is TRBJ1-5, with 8 bases identical to TRBD1. The CDR3 loop spans 18 amino acids. V shed 5 bases, J shed 6 bases, and the junction held 18 bases outside the gene matches. Germline V gives CDR1 MDHEN, CDR2 SYDVKM. The CDR3 reads CASSHFEDREYFLQPQHF. The DNA of the CDR3 is TGTGCCAGCAGTCATTTTGAGGACAGGGAATATTTTCTTCAGCCCCAGCATTTT.

The V and J genes are TRBV5-1 and TRBJ2-5, with D tentatively TRBD1 (7 bases). CDR1 and CDR2 from the germline V gene are SGHRS and YFSETQ. CDR3 length: 15 residues. Trimming shortened V by 2 bases and J by 3 bases, and 14 bases separated the two germline ends. CDR3 bases: TGCGCCAGCAGCTTACAGGGGAGGAAGGAAGAGACCCAGTACTTC. Protein: CASSLQGRKEETQYF.

This clonotype showed up many times. The CDR3, as DNA: TGTGCCAGCAGTTTCGTCACAGATACGCAGTATTTT. Its translation: CASSFVTDTQYF. The chain carries TRBV12-3 or TRBV12-4 and TRBJ2-3; D not resolved. The V gene lost 3 bases and the J gene lost 2 bases, with 3 bases spanning the gap. The CDR3 totals 12 residues.

This clonotype was seen a few times. The chain couples TRBV6-1 to TRBJ1-3, with D unclear. The V gene's germline CDR1 is MNHNS and CDR2 SASEGT. The V end was cut by 8 bases, the J end by 0 bases, with 11 bases between. CDR3 length: 14 amino acids. CDR3 loop: CASGFRRSGNTIYF. The CDR3, as DNA: TGTGCCAGCGGTTTCCGCCGCTCTGGAAACACCATATATTTT.

The chain couples TRBV5-1 to TRBJ2-3; perhaps TRBD2 as D (5 bases). This CDR3 contains 14 residues. Trimming took off 6 bases at V and 2 bases at J, with 13 bases between the two ends. Germline-derived CDR1 and CDR2 are SGHRS and YFSETQ. CDR3 amino acids: CASNEGRLTDTQYF. The CDR3 DNA is TGCGCCAGCAATGAGGGAAGGCTCACAGATACGCAGTATTTT. The whole variable domain, filled in from reference TRBV5-1 and TRBJ2-3, reads KAGVTQTPRYLIKTRGQQVTLSCSPISGHRSVSWYQQTPGQGLQFLFEYFSETQRNKGNFPGRFSGRQFSNSRSEMNVSTLELGDSALYLCASNEGRLTDTQYFGPGTRLTVL.

The chain links TRBV7-9 to TRBJ2-1; 8 bases line up with TRBD2. V lost 5 bases to trimming and J lost 5 bases; unmatched junction nucleotides: 11. The CDR3 spans 16 residues. Germline assignment: CDR1 SEHNR and CDR2 FQNEAQ (reference sequence). DNA for the CDR3: TGTGCCAGCAGCCGGGCGGGCGGGAGGACCCACAATGAGCAGTTCTTC. Its protein is CASSRAGGRTHNEQFF.